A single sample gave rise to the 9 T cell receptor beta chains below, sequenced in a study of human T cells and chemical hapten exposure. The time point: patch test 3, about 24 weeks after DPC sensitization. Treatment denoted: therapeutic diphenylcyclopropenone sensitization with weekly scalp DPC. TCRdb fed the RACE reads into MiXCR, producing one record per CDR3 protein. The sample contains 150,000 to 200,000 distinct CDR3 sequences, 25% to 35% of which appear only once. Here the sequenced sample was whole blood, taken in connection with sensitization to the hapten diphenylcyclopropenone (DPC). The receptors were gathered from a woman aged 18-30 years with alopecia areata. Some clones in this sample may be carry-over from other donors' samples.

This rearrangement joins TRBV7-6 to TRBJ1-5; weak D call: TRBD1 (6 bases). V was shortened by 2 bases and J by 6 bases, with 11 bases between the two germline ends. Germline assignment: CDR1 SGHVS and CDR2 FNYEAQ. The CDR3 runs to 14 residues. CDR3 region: CASSLWGGSQPQHF. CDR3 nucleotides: TGTGCCAGCAGCTTATGGGGGGGCAGTCAGCCCCAGCATTTT.

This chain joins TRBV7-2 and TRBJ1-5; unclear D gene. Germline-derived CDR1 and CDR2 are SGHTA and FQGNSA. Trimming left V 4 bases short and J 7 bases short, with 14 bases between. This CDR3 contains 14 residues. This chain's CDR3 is CASSSNALRQPQHF. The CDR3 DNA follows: TGTGCCAGCAGCTCCAACGCCCTGAGGCAGCCCCAGCATTTT.

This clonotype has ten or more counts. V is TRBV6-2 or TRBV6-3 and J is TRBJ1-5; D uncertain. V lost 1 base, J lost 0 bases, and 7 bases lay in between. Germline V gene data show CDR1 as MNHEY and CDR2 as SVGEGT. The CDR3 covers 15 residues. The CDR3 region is CASSYWANSNQPQHF. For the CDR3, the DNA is TGTGCCAGCAGTTACTGGGCTAATAGCAATCAGCCCCAGCATTTT.

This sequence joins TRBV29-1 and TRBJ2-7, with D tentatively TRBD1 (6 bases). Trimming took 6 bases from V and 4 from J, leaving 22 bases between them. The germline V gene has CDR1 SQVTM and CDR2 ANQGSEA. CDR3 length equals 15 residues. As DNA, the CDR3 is TGCAGCGTCTGGTTTCAGGGGACGTCTTCTTACGAGCAGTACTTC. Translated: CSVWFQGTSSYEQYF.

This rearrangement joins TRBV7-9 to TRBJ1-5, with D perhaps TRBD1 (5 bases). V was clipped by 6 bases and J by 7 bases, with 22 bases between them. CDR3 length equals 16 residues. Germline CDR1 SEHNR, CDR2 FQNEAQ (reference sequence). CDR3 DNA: TGTGCCAGCAGTTCGGGGGTACCCCTAACCAGCCAGCCCCAGCATTTT. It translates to CASSSGVPLTSQPQHF.

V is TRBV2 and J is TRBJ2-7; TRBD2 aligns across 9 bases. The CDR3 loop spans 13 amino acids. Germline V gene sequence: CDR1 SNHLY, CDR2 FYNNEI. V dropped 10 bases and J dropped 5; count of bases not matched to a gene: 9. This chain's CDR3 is CATKRTSVHEQYF. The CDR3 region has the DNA TGTGCCACCAAAAGGACTAGCGTCCACGAGCAGTACTTC.

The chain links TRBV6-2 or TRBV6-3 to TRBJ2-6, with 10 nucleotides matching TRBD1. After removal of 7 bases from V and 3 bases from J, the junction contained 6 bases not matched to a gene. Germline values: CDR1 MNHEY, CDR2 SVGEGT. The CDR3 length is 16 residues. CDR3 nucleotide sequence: TGTGCCAGCACTCGACAGGGGGCGAGTGGGGCCAACGTCCTGACTTTC. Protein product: CASTRQGASGANVLTF.

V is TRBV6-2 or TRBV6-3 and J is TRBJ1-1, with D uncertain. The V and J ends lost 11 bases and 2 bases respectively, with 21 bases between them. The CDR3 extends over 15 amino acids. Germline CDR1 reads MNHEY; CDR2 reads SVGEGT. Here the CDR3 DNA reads TGTGCCGCGTCGTTCCCAGGTCTCGGCAACACTGAAGCTTTCTTT. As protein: CAASFPGLGNTEAFF.

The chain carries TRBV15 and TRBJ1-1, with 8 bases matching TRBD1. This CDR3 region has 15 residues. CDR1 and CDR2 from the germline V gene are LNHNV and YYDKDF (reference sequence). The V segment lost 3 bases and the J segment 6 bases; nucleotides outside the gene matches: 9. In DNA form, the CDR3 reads TGTGCCACCAGCAGCCAGGGGGCCGGCTCGGCTGAAGCTTTCTTT. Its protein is CATSSQGAGSAEAFF.